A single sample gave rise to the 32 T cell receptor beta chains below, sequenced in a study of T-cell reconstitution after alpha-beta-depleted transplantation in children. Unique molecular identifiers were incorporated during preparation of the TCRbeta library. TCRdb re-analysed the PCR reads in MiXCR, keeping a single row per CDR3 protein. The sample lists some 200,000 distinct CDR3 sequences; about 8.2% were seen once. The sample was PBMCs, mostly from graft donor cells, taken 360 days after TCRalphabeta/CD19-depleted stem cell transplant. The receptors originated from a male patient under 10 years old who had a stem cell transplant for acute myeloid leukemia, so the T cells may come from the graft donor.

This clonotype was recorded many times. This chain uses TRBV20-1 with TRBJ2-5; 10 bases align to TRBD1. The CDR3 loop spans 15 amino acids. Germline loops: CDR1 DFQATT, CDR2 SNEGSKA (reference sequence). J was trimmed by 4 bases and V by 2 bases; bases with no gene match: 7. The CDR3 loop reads CSARTPRTGGETQYF. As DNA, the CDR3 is TGCAGTGCTAGAACTCCTCGGACAGGGGGAGAGACCCAGTACTTC.

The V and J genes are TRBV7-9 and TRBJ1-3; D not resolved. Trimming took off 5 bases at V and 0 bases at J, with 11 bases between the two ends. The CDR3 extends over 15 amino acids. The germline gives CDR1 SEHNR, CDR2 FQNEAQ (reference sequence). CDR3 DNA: TGTGCCAGCAGCATCGGACCTCCCTCTGGAAACACCATATATTTT. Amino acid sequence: CASSIGPPSGNTIYF.

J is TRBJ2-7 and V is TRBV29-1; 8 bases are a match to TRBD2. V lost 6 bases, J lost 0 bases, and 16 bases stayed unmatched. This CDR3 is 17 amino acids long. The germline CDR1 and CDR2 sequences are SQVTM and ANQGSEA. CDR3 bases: TGCAGCGTCCTCAAGTTTGTTACTAGCGGCACCTCCTACGAGCAGTACTTC. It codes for CSVLKFVTSGTSYEQYF.

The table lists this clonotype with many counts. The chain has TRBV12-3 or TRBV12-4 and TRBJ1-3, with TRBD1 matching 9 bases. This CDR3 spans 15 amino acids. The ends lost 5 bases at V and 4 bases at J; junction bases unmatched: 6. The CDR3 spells CASSPRTGVGNTIYF. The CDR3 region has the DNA TGTGCCAGCAGTCCCCGGACAGGGGTAGGAAACACCATATATTTT.

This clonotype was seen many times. As DNA, the CDR3 is TGTGCTCAAAAGGAGGGGGGGAGCTCCTACAATGAGCAGTTCTTC. This sequence encodes CAQKEGGSSYNEQFF. The J gene is TRBJ2-1, the V gene TRBV12-5; D is perhaps TRBD2 (7 bases). The CDR3 consists of 15 residues. Germline CDR1 and CDR2: LGHNT and FRNRAP. The germline V and J ends were trimmed by 11 bases and 0 bases, with 17 bases remaining between them.

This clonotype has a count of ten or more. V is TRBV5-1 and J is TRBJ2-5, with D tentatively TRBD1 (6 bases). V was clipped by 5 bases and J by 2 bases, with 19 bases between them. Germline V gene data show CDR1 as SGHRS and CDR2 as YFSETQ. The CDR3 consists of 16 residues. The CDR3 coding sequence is TGCGCCAGCAGTCTTCTACTAGGGGGACCGCAAGAGACCCAGTACTTC. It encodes CASSLLLGGPQETQYF.

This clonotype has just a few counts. The CDR3, as DNA: TGCAGCGTTGTCGGAGATCCCGGGACAGGGAGTGAAAAACTGTTTTTT. Its protein is CSVVGDPGTGSEKLFF. The chain recombines TRBV29-1 with TRBJ1-4; TRBD1 matches 9 bases. The CDR3 extends over 16 amino acids. Trimming removed 4 bases from V and 7 bases from J; junction bases left unmatched: 13. The germline V gene encodes CDR1 SQVTM and CDR2 ANQGSEA.

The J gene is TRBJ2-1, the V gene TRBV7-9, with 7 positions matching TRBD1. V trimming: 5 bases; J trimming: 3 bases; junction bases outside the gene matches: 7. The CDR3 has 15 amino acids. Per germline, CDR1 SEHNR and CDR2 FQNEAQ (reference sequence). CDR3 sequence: CASSRPGQHYNEQFF. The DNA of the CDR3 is TGTGCCAGCAGCCGACCGGGACAGCACTACAATGAGCAGTTCTTC.

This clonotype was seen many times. The CDR3 spells CATSGQGARVEAFF. The CDR3 DNA is TGTGCCACCAGCGGACAGGGGGCGCGTGTTGAAGCTTTCTTT. The chain recombines TRBV15 with TRBJ1-1; 11 bases match TRBD1. Germline assignment: CDR1 LNHNV and CDR2 YYDKDF (reference sequence). This CDR3 has 14 residues. With 5 bases clipped from V and 7 bases from J, the junction kept 6 bases outside the gene matches.

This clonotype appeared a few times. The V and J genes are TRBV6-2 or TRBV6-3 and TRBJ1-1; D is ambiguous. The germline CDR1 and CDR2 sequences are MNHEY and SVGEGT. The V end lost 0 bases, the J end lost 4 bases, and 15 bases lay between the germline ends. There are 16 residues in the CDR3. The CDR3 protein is CASSYSSARRLTEAFF. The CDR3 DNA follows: TGTGCCAGCAGTTACTCTTCCGCACGCCGTCTCACTGAAGCTTTCTTT.

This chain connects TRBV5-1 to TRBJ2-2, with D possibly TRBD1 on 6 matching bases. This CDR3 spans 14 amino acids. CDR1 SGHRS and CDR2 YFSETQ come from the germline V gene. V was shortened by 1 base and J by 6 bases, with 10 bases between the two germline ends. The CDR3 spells CASSLLQGPGELFF. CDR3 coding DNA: TGCGCCAGCAGCTTGCTGCAGGGGCCCGGGGAGCTGTTTTTT.

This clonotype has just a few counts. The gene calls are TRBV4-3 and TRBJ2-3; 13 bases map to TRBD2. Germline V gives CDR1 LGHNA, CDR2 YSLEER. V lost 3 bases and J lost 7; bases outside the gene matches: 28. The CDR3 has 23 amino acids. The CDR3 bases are TGCGCCAGCAGCCAGTGGATCACTAGCGGGAGGGCGACGCGGAAAAATAGTAGTTATACGCAGTATTTT. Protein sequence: CASSQWITSGRATRKNSSYTQYF.

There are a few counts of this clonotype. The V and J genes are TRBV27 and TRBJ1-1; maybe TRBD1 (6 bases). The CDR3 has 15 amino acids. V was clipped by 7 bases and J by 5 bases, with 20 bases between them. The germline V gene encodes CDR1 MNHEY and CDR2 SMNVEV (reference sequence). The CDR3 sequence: CASTTRGGRGTEAFF. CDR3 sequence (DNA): TGTGCCAGCACGACCAGAGGGGGTCGGGGGACTGAAGCTTTCTTT.

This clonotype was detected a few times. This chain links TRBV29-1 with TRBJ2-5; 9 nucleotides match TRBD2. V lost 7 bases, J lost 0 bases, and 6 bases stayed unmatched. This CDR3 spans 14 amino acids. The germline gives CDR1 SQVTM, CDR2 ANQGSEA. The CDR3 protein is CSAGTSTHQETQYF. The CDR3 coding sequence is TGCAGCGCTGGGACTAGCACCCACCAAGAGACCCAGTACTTC.

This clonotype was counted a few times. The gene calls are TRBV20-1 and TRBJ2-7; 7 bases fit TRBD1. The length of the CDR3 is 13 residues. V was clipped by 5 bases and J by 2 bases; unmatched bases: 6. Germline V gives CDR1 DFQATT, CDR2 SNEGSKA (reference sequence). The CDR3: CSARQGQTYEQYV. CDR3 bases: TGCAGTGCTCGCCAGGGACAGACCTACGAGCAGTACGTC.

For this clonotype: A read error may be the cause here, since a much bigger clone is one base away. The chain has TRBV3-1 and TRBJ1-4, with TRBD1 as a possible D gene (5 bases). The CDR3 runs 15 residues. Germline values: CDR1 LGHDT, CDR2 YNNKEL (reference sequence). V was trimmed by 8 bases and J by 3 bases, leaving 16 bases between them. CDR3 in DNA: TGTGCCAGCTGCCCGAATGGGGGAGCTAATGAAAAACTGTTTTTT. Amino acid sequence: CASCPNGGANEKLFF. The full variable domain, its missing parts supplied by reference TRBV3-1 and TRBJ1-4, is DTAVSQTPKYLVTQMGNDKSIKCEQNLGHDTMYWYKQDSKKFLKIMFSYNNKELIINETVPNRFSPKSPDKAHLNLHINSLELGDSAVYFCASCPNGGANEKLFFGSGTQLSVL.

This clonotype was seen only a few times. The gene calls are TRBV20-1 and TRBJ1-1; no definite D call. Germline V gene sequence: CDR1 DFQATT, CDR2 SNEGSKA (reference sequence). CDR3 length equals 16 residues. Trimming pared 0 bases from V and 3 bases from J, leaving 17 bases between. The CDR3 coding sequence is TGCAGTGCTAGAGATTGGGGTACTTGGAGGGACACTGAAGCTTTCTTT. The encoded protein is CSARDWGTWRDTEAFF.

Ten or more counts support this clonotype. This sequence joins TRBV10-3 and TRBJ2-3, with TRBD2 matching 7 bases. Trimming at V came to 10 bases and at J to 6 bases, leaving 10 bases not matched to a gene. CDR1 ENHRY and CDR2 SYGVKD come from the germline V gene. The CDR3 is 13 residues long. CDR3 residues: CATYSGSLDTQYF. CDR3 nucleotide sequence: TGTGCCACCTATAGCGGGTCCCTCGATACGCAGTATTTT.

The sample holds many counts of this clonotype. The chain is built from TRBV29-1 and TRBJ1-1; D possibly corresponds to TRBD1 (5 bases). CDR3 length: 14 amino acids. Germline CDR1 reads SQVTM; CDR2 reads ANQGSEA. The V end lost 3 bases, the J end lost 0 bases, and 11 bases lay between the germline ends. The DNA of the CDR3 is TGCAGCGTTGAGGGGGTGGCTTTGAACACTGAAGCTTTCTTT. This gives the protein CSVEGVALNTEAFF.

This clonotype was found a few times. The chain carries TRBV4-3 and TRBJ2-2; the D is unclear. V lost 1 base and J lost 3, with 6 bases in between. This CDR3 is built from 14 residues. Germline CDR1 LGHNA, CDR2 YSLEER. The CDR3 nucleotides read TGCGCCAGCAGCCAAGTTACCTACACCGGGGAGCTGTTTTTT. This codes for CASSQVTYTGELFF.

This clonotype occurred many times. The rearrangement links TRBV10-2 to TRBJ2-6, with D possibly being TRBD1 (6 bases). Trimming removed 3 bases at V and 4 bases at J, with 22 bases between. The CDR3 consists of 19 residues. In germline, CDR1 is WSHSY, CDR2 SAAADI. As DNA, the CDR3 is TGCGCCAGCAGTGAATACCGGGACAACCTAAGGGCGGGGGCCAACGTCCTGACTTTC. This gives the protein CASSEYRDNLRAGANVLTF.

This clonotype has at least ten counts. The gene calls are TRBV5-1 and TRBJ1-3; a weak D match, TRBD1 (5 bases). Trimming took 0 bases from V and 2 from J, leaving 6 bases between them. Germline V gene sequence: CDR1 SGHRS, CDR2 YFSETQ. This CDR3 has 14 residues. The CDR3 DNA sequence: TGCGCCAGCAGCTTGGGGACAACTGGAAACACCATATATTTT. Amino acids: CASSLGTTGNTIYF.

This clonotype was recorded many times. CDR3 DNA: TGCGCCAGCAGCTTGATGTCAGCGCAAGAGACCCAGTACTTC. This translates into CASSLMSAQETQYF. The chain links TRBV5-1 to TRBJ2-5; D unresolved. Between the trimmed V and J ends, which lost 1 base and 2 bases, there was a span of 9 bases. CDR3 length: 14 residues. Germline CDR1 reads SGHRS; CDR2 reads YFSETQ.

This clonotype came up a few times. This CDR3 is CASSSARGTQNTEAFF. The CDR3, as DNA: TGTGCCAGCAGTTCGGCTCGCGGGACACAGAACACTGAAGCTTTCTTT. V and J are TRBV6-5 and TRBJ1-1; possibly TRBD1 for D (6 bases). The CDR3 extends over 16 amino acids. From germline, CDR1 is MNHEY and CDR2 SVGAGI. V lost 4 bases and J 1 base, leaving 16 bases between the germline ends.

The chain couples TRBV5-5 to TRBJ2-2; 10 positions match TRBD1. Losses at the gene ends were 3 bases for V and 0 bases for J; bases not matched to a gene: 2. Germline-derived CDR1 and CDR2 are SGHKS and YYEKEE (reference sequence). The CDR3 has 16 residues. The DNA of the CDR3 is TGTGCCAGCAGCTCGGGGACAGGGGCGAACACCGGGGAGCTGTTTTTT. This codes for CASSSGTGANTGELFF.

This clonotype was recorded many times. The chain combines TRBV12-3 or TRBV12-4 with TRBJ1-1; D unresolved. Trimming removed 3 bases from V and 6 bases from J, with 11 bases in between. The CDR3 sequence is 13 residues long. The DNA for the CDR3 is TGTGCCAGCAGTTTTGAGGGCGACCCTGAAGCTTTCTTT. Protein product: CASSFEGDPEAFF.

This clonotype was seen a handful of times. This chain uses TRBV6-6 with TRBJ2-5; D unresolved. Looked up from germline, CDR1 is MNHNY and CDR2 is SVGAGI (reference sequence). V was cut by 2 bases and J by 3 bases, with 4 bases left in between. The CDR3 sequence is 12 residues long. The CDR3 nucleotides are TGTGCCAGCAGTTACGGGGAAGAGACCCAGTACTTC. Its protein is CASSYGEETQYF.

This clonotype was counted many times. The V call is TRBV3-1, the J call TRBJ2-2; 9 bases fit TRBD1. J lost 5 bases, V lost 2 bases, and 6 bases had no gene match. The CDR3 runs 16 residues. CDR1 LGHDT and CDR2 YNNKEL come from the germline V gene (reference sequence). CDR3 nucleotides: TGTGCCAGCAGCCAATTAACAGGGGGCACGACCGGGGAGCTGTTTTTT. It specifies CASSQLTGGTTGELFF. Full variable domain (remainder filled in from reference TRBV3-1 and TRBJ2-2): DTAVSQTPKYLVTQMGNDKSIKCEQNLGHDTMYWYKQDSKKFLKIMFSYNNKELIINETVPNRFSPKSPDKAHLNLHINSLELGDSAVYFCASSQLTGGTTGELFFGEGSRLTVL.

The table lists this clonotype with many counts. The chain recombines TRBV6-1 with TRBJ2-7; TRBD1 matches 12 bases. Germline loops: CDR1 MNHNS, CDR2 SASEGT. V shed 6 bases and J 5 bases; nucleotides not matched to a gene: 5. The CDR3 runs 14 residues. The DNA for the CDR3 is TGTGCCAGCAGATGGGACAGGGGGCGCGACGAGCAGTACTTC. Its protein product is CASRWDRGRDEQYF.

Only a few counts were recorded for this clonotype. As DNA, the CDR3 is TGCAGTGCTGGACTAGCGGGGGCGACCTACGAGCAGTACTTC. This translates into CSAGLAGATYEQYF. The rearrangement links TRBV20-1 to TRBJ2-7; 13 nucleotides line up with TRBD2. V shed 5 bases, J shed 2 bases, and the junction held 3 bases outside the gene matches. Germline V lookup: CDR1 DFQATT, CDR2 SNEGSKA (reference sequence). CDR3 length: 14 residues.

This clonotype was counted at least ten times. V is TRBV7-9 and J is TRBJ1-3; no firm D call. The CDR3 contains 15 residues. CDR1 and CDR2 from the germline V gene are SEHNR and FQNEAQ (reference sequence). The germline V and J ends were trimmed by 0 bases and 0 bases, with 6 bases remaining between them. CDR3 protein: CASSLAGFSGNTIYF. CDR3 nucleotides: TGTGCCAGCAGCTTAGCCGGCTTCTCTGGAAACACCATATATTTT.

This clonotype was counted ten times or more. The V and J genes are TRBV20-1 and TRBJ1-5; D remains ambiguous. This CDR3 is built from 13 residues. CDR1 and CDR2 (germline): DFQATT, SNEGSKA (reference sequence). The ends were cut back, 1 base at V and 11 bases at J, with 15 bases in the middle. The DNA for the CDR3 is TGCAGTGCTAGAGGGACCGCCCATGGGACCCAGCATTTT. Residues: CSARGTAHGTQHF.